This T cell receptor beta chain originates from a study of T cells after yellow fever vaccination. CDR1 and CDR2 (germline): MNHEY, SVGAGI. CDR3 size: 14 residues. Remarks on this clonotype: A read error may explain this, as a much larger clone is one base away.

As TCR cDNA was made by 5'RACE template switching, a universal primer site and UMIs were added. TCRdb re-called the 5' RACE reads through MiXCR, storing one row per CDR3 protein. The sample lists 150,000 to 200,000 distinct CDR3 sequences; roughly 11% were seen once. The origin of this receptor is a man younger than 30 who received the YFV17D yellow fever vaccine. V is TRBV6-5 and J is TRBJ2-3; perhaps TRBD2 as D (6 bases). The sample in question was CD8+ T cells sorted from PBMCs, obtained 15 days after the yellow fever booster vaccination. CDR3 nucleotides: TGTACCAGCAGTTACCCGGGACTCCCAGATACGCAGTATTTT. This encodes CTSSYPGLPDTQYF.